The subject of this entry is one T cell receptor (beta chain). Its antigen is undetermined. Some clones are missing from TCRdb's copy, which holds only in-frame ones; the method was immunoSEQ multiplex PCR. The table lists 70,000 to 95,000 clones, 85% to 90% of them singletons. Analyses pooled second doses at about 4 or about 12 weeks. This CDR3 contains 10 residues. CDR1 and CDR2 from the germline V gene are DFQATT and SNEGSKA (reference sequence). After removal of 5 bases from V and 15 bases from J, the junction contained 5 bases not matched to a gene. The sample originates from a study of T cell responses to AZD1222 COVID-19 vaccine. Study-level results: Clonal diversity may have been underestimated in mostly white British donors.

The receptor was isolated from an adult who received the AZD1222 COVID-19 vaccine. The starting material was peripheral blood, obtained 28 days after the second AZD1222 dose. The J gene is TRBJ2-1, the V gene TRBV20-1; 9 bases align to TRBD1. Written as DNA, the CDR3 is TGCAGTGCTCCGGGACAGGGTCCGTTCTTC. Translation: CSAPGQGPFF.